The source of this TCR beta chain is a study of naive and memory T cell subsets. Two oligonucleotides, mixed equimolar, formed the beta constant-region primer covering TRBC1 and TRBC2. A 12-nucleotide UMI and the SP2 primer were added to the cDNA 3' end by oligonucleotide ligation. Four rounds of PCR amplified the ligated cDNA using nested alpha and beta constant-region primers plus SP2. Each CDR3 protein gets one entry after TCRdb re-called the UMI-ligation and nested PCR reads with MiXCR. In the table there are roughly 91,000 distinct CDR3 sequences, around 13% of which are singletons. Study outcomes and limitations: Diversity fell and Gini index rose from naive through CM, EM, EMRA.

This clonotype occurred a few times. The antigen remains undetermined. Sequential positive selection took CD4 T cells first, then CD8 T cells. Germline V lookup: CDR1 ENHRY, CDR2 SYGVKD. V gave up 5 bases and J gave up 8 bases; unmatched junction bases: 8. This CDR3 contains 15 residues. This chain connects TRBV10-3 to TRBJ2-1, with 11 bases lining up with TRBD2. The receptor comes from a human donor in good health. Specimen: central memory CD4+ T cells from blood. The CDR3 nucleotides read TGTGCCATCAGTCAAACTAGCGGGAGCATCGATGAGCAGTTCTTC. Residues: CAISQTSGSIDEQFF.